This is a list of T cell receptor beta chains from one sample in a study of CD8+CD57+ T cells in acquired aplastic anemia. TCRdb fed the reads into MiXCR, producing one record per CDR3 protein. The sample lists 300,000 or so distinct CDR3 sequences; 50% to 65% were seen once. The sequencing input was sorted CD4+, CD8+, or CD8+CD57+ T cells (not recorded which) from PBMCs. The source of these receptors is a human donor with aplastic anemia. Both conserved end residues are trimmed from each CDR3.

AFGDTEAF | TRBV7-9
ASSYSGGGETQY | TRBV13
ASSEQGGRNYEQY | TRBV6-1
ANRGQDEQF | TRBV7-3
ASSMIGSTDTQY | TRBV19
ASSVGLAGSEQF | TRBV9
ASTDRRGQSGEQY | TRBV2
SARDPTGVANIQY | TRBV20-1
ASSLSKVNEQY | TRBV5-1
AISESGYTEAF | TRBV10-3
ASSVAMAGPRNEQF | TRBV9
SASPGTSGGGEQY | TRBV20-1
SAGPGSYEQY | TRBV29-1
ASSPTSGGARQF | TRBV2
ASSPWTGGGNEQY | TRBV7-8
ASTSVSQGNTEAF | TRBV19
SVRMNTEAF | TRBV29-1
ASAGETIYNSPLH | TRBV5-1
ASSRGTGTDTQY | TRBV5-1
ASSPPTEDTQY | TRBV7-4
SVSSGGKETQY | TRBV29-1
SVGGLASYEQY | TRBV29-1
ATSREGQGATNEKLF | TRBV15
ASSRWEETQY | TRBV5-6
ASSLIAGGREQY | TRBV12-3/TRBV12-4
ASSYRPGGGSSGNTIY | TRBV5-1
ASSEKAFRPPVEQY | TRBV25-1
ASSRGVYEQY | TRBV6-1
SASPEAGRFFDEQY | TRBV20-1
ASSTLLGAGGQF | TRBV27
ASSLQPGADGSPLH | TRBV5-1
SARSGAQITQY | TRBV20-1
ASSRGSGLTYNEQF | TRBV9
ATSGGDRGYNEQF | TRBV24-1
SVGRQGDF | TRBV29-1
AISGGNSNTGELF | TRBV10-3
ASSPPRRGQETQY | TRBV12-3/TRBV12-4
SARETYNSPLH | TRBV20-1
AGSIKLRGEQY | TRBV19
ASSVTAFAWYEQY | TRBV7-8
SGTGTGGTDTQY | TRBV20-1
ASSLSPDSNQPQH | TRBV7-6
ASQGQGKHEQY | TRBV6-6
ASSEEDAYEKLF | TRBV2
AISARLVDTGELF | TRBV10-3
ASGITGTEAF | TRBV12-5
ASSPGAGVYNSPLH | TRBV7-9
ASSLLGDRNSPLH | TRBV7-2
ASSYSSSPYEQY | TRBV6-5
ASSLGPSGASYEQY | TRBV7-6
ASSLTPTPSHGYT | TRBV7-9
SARVSSGNTIY | TRBV20-1
ASSRPGGDTQY | TRBV7-3
ASSLGTGHPNQPQH | TRBV7-9
ASSPRTSGANNEQF | TRBV27